This T cell receptor beta chain came from a study of blood T cell repertoires in COVID-19. Study-wide context: Samples taken during acute and convalescent COVID-19 were collected in the United States, Italy and Spain. T cells, B-cell-depleted T cells, or PBMCs provided the cDNA or gDNA that served as material.

Those enrolled in Seattle joined during active infection and were followed longitudinally afterward. In the original processing: Amplified reference gene primers provided the basis for estimating nucleated cell counts. This table comes from immunoSEQ multiplex PCR, and its TCRdb copy is limited to in-frame clones, with some not included. V, J and clone size were drawn from that table, and D and trimming were deduced from the DNA. The data contain 300,000 to 450,000 clones, roughly 90% of them singletons. The source material was peripheral blood. The TCR sequence derives from an older woman with COVID-19, enrolled during active disease.

This chain's CDR3 is CSAAWGPSNEKLFF. In DNA, the CDR3 is TGCAGCGCCGCCTGGGGGCCATCTAATGAAAAACTGTTTTTT. The chain combines TRBV29-1 with TRBJ1-4; D perhaps matches TRBD1 (6 bases). There are 14 residues in the CDR3. Germline CDR1 SQVTM, CDR2 ANQGSEA. The ends were cut back, 7 bases at V and 3 bases at J, with 15 bases in the middle.